Listed here are 7 T cell receptor beta chains from one sample, sequenced in a study of T cell responses to AZD1222 COVID-19 vaccine (dated by TCRdb to the early 2020s). Read against the paper, the sample's time point label means: about 28 days (+/-7) after the second vaccine dose. The library was built by means of the immunoSEQ multiplex PCR assay. TCRdb stores this immuneACCESS table with in-frame sequences only. Part of the clones is absent; in the studies checked, under half of the shortfall reflects unresolved V genes, and no reason is known for the rest. The sample table shows tens of thousands of clones, and about 88% are seen once. Approximately 9.3% of the sample is taken by the ten largest. The sample here was peripheral blood, taken 28 days after the second AZD1222 dose. Source of these receptors: an adult who received the AZD1222 COVID-19 vaccine.

CDR3: CASKRGYSNQPQHF. The CDR3 DNA reads as TGTGCCAGCAAAAGGGGTTATAGCAATCAGCCCCAGCATTTT. The rearrangement links TRBV2 to TRBJ1-5; possible D gene TRBD1, 5 bases. The V gene lost 7 bases and the J gene lost 0 bases, with 10 bases spanning the gap. This CDR3 has 14 amino acids. From germline, CDR1 is SNHLY and CDR2 FYNNEI.

This chain uses TRBV2 with TRBJ1-5; weak D call: TRBD1 (6 bases). With 6 bases removed from V and 5 bases from J, the gap between germline ends came to 14 bases. CDR1 is SNHLY, CDR2 FYNNEI, per germline. The CDR3 is 14 amino acids. The CDR3 sequence is CASSHWTDDQPQHF. As DNA, the CDR3 is TGTGCCAGCAGCCATTGGACAGATGATCAGCCCCAGCATTTT.

The chain has TRBV19 and TRBJ2-7, with 8 bases lining up with TRBD2. The germline V gene has CDR1 LNHDA and CDR2 SQIVND (reference sequence). This CDR3 comprises 14 residues. J was trimmed by 6 bases and V by 3 bases; bases with no gene match: 7. The CDR3 nucleotides are TGTGCCAGTAGTATCAACGGGGGGGTCGGCGAGCAGTACTTC. Translation: CASSINGGVGEQYF.

The V and J genes are TRBV5-1 and TRBJ1-6; D perhaps matches TRBD1 (6 bases). V lost 0 bases and J lost 8, with 15 bases in between. Germline-derived CDR1 and CDR2 are SGHRS and YFSETQ. This CDR3 has 16 residues. The CDR3 reads CASSLAPQGSDSPLHF. CDR3 in DNA: TGCGCCAGCAGCTTGGCCCCCCAGGGGAGTGATTCACCCCTCCACTTT.

The V and J genes are TRBV3-1 (or the pseudogene TRBV3-2) and TRBJ2-5; 8 nucleotides align to TRBD2. Looked up from germline, CDR1 is LGHDT and CDR2 is YNNKEL (reference sequence). Trimming took 3 bases from V and 5 from J; bases not matched to a gene: 8. CDR3 length: 15 residues. The DNA for the CDR3 is TGTGCCAGCAGCCAGGGACTAGGCCAGGGGGAGACCCAGTACTTC. Protein sequence: CASSQGLGQGETQYF.

The gene calls are TRBV6-1 and TRBJ2-3; 8 nucleotides line up with TRBD2. The ends lost 3 bases at V and 5 bases at J; junction bases unmatched: 4. The CDR3 sequence is 14 residues long. Per the germline V gene, CDR1 is MNHNS and CDR2 is SASEGT. In DNA form, the CDR3 reads TGTGCCAGCAGTGACGGGAGGGCCAGAGATACGCAGTATTTT. Translated: CASSDGRARDTQYF.

The rearrangement uses TRBV6-6 and TRBJ2-7; D remains unclear. CDR1 and CDR2 from the germline V gene are MNHNY and SVGAGI (reference sequence). V was shortened by 7 bases and J by 1 base, with 14 bases between the two germline ends. This CDR3 has 14 residues. In DNA, the CDR3 is TGTGCCAGCACCCCCACGACGTTGTCCTACGAGCAGTACTTC. Amino acids: CASTPTTLSYEQYF.